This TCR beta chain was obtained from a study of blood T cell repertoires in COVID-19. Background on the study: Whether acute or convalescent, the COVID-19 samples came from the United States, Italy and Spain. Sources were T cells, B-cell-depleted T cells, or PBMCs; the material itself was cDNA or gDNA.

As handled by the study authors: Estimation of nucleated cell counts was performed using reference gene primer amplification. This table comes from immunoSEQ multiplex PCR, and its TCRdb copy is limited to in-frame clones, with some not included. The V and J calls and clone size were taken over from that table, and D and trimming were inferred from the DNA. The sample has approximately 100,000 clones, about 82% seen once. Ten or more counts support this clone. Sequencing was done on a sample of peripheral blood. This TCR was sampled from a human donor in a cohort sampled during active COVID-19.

Written as DNA, the CDR3 is TGTGCCAGCTCACCGGGGGAGGCGGAAGCTTTCTTT. Its translation is CASSPGEAEAFF. V usage is TRBV18 and J usage is TRBJ1-1; possible D gene TRBD1, 5 bases. V lost 3 bases, J lost 8 bases, and 10 bases lay in between. The CDR3 contains 12 residues. Germline V gives CDR1 KGHSH, CDR2 LQKENI.